The clone carrying this T cell receptor (beta chain) was counted between two and nine times. This entry comes from a study of blood T cell repertoires in COVID-19. Study information: Collection of acute and convalescent COVID-19 samples took place in the United States, Italy and Spain. T cells, B-cell-depleted T cells, or PBMCs supplied cDNA or gDNA.

Generated by immunoSEQ multiplex PCR, the TCRdb table keeps only in-frame clones and is missing some. The profile shows roughly 43,000 clones, more than 75% of them singletons. The V gene lost 0 bases and the J gene lost 6 bases, with 13 bases spanning the gap. The germline gives CDR1 SGHKS, CDR2 YYEKEE (reference sequence). The CDR3 runs 14 residues. This TCR was recovered from a woman aged 65 to 85 in a cohort sampled during active COVID-19. Source material: peripheral blood. This chain links TRBV5-5 with TRBJ2-7; possibly TRBD1 for D (6 bases). CDR3 in DNA: TGTGCCAGCAGCTTGGTTGGGGGCTCTGGCGAGCAGTACTTC. It encodes CASSLVGGSGEQYF.